One sample yielded the 29 T cell receptor beta chains listed below, sequenced in a study of blood T cell repertoires in COVID-19. The repertoire was sequenced with immunoSEQ multiplex PCR; TCRdb's copy has only in-frame clones and lacks some. The data contain 150,000 to 200,000 clones, about 86% of them singletons. Sequencing was carried out using peripheral blood. The receptor set was obtained from a woman between 70 and 85 years old with COVID-19, enrolled during active disease.

The CDR3 DNA reads TGTGCCAGCAGTTTAAAGGGGGCGGCTAATGAAAAACTGTTTTTT. Protein: CASSLKGAANEKLFF. The chain uses TRBV28 and TRBJ1-4; 7 bases agree with TRBD1. In germline, CDR1 is MDHEN, CDR2 SYDVKM. V lost 2 bases to trimming and J lost 3 bases; unmatched junction nucleotides: 3. This CDR3 has 15 amino acids.

This chain uses TRBV5-1 with TRBJ2-1; 10 bases match TRBD2. The ends lost 3 bases at V and 4 bases at J; junction bases unmatched: 4. This CDR3 comprises 15 residues. Germline assignment: CDR1 SGHRS and CDR2 YFSETQ. This CDR3 reads CASSSTSGIYNEQFF. CDR3 nucleotide sequence: TGCGCCAGCAGCTCAACTAGCGGGATTTACAATGAGCAGTTCTTC.

The V gene is TRBV19, the J gene TRBJ1-5, with 8 bases fitting TRBD1. The V and J ends lost 8 bases and 3 bases, in that order; junction bases with no gene match: 12. This CDR3 is built from 16 residues. The V gene's germline CDR1 is LNHDA and CDR2 SQIVND (reference sequence). The CDR3 reads CASADRTGMVNQPQHF. CDR3 coding DNA: TGTGCCAGTGCCGATCGGACAGGGATGGTCAATCAGCCCCAGCATTTT. The entire variable domain, with the rest obtained from reference TRBV19 and TRBJ1-5, is as follows: DGGITQSPKYLFRKEGQNVTLSCEQNLNHDAMYWYRQDPGQGLRLIYYSQIVNDFQKGDIAEGYSVSREKKESFPLTVTSAQKNPTAFYLCASADRTGMVNQPQHFGDGTRLSIL.

This chain connects TRBV7-3 to TRBJ2-5, with 11 bases aligning to TRBD2. V was clipped by 2 bases and J by 1 base; unmatched bases: 6. Germline loops: CDR1 SGHTA, CDR2 FQGTGA. The CDR3 covers 17 residues. In DNA form, the CDR3 reads TGTGCCAGCAGCTTATCCGGGACTAGCGGACCCCAAGAGACCCAGTACTTC. Translated: CASSLSGTSGPQETQYF. Drawing the rest from reference TRBV7-3 and TRBJ2-5, the complete variable domain is GAGVSQTPSNKVTEKGKYVELRCDPISGHTALYWYRQSLGQGPEFLIYFQGTGAADDSGLPNDRFFAVRPEGSVSTLKIQRTERGDSAVYLCASSLSGTSGPQETQYFGPGTRLLVL.

The chain recombines TRBV9 with TRBJ2-3; 12 bases are a match to TRBD2. Germline trimming cut 0 bases from V and 5 bases from J; bases unmatched to any gene: 4. The CDR3 loop spans 16 amino acids. Germline values: CDR1 SGDLS, CDR2 YYNGEE. The CDR3 protein is CASSVGLAGVVDTQYF. Here the CDR3 DNA reads TGTGCCAGCAGCGTAGGACTAGCGGGAGTGGTAGATACGCAGTATTTT.

The rearrangement joins TRBV9 to TRBJ2-6; 9 nucleotides line up with TRBD1. CDR3 length: 19 residues. The V segment lost 3 bases and the J segment 0 bases; nucleotides outside the gene matches: 10. Germline CDR1 reads SGDLS; CDR2 reads YYNGEE. The CDR3 loop reads CASSALPGQGLSGANVLTF. In DNA, the CDR3 is TGTGCCAGCAGCGCCCTCCCGGGACAGGGCCTCTCTGGGGCCAACGTCCTGACTTTC.

The CDR3 coding sequence is TGTGCCAGCAGTTTACCAGACAGGGGAGAGACCCAGTACTTC. Protein: CASSLPDRGETQYF. The chain joins TRBV28 to TRBJ2-5, with 8 nucleotides matching TRBD1. The CDR3 totals 14 residues. Trimming cost V 2 bases and J 4 bases; bases outside gene matches: 3. The germline CDR1 and CDR2 sequences are MDHEN and SYDVKM.

This sequence joins TRBV13 and TRBJ2-5; TRBD1 matches 9 bases. The CDR3 length is 19 residues. CDR1 is PRHDT, CDR2 FYEKMQ, per germline (reference sequence). J lost 4 bases, V lost 3 bases, and 18 bases had no gene match. CDR3: CASSFFLPGEDRGTETQYF. CDR3 DNA sequence: TGTGCCAGCAGCTTTTTCCTTCCGGGCGAGGACAGGGGAACAGAGACCCAGTACTTC. The variable domain in full, completed from reference TRBV13 and TRBJ2-5, reads AAGVIQSPRHLIKEKRETATLKCYPIPRHDTVYWYQQGPGQDPQFLISFYEKMQSDKGSIPDRFSAQQFSDYHSELNMSSLELGDSALYFCASSFFLPGEDRGTETQYFGPGTRLLVL.

The chain employs TRBV6-5 and TRBJ2-5, with TRBD2 as a possible D gene (6 bases). V lost 7 bases to trimming and J lost 4 bases, with 16 bases between them. Germline CDR1 reads MNHEY; CDR2 reads SVGAGI. This CDR3 contains 14 residues. CDR3 loop: CASTGLALRETQYF. The DNA of the CDR3 is TGTGCCAGCACGGGGCTAGCGCTCCGAGAGACCCAGTACTTC.

The chain is built from TRBV28 and TRBJ1-4; 7 positions agree with TRBD1. Trimming at V came to 6 bases and at J to 7 bases, leaving 5 bases not matched to a gene. Germline-derived CDR1 and CDR2 are MDHEN and SYDVKM. The CDR3 has 13 residues. The CDR3 is CASRTPGGEKLFF. In DNA form, the CDR3 reads TGTGCCAGCAGGACACCAGGGGGTGAAAAACTGTTTTTT.

J is TRBJ2-3 and V is TRBV7-8; 8 bases align to TRBD2. The CDR3 covers 18 residues. In germline, CDR1 is SGHVS, CDR2 FQNEAQ. The V segment lost 1 base and the J segment 6 bases; nucleotides outside the gene matches: 15. CDR3 sequence (DNA): TGTGCCAGCAGCTTAGGTTCCAGCGGGAGTGCCGTAACCGATACGCAGTATTTT. This codes for CASSLGSSGSAVTDTQYF.

The genes are TRBV18 and TRBJ2-1, with 8 bases that match TRBD2. CDR1 KGHSH and CDR2 LQKENI come from the germline V gene. This CDR3 region has 17 residues. V shed 3 bases and J 0 bases; nucleotides not matched to a gene: 7. The CDR3 here is CASSPFTSGVSYNEQFF. The CDR3 DNA reads as TGTGCCAGCTCACCTTTCACTAGCGGTGTCTCCTACAATGAGCAGTTCTTC.

The chain joins TRBV5-1 to TRBJ1-2; D might be TRBD1 (6 bases). Trimming stripped 0 bases from V and 4 bases from J, with 10 bases between. Germline V gene sequence: CDR1 SGHRS, CDR2 YFSETQ. The length of the CDR3 is 14 residues. Written as DNA, the CDR3 is TGCGCCAGCAGCTTGGCCACAGGGTCCTATGGCTACACCTTC. It is translated as CASSLATGSYGYTF.

This sequence joins TRBV2 and TRBJ2-7; D may be TRBD2 (6 bases). Germline loops: CDR1 SNHLY, CDR2 FYNNEI. CDR3 length: 17 residues. V dropped 8 bases and J dropped 6 bases, with 29 bases sitting between them. The CDR3 is CASSLKPPGLSLSEQYF. In nucleotides, the CDR3 is TGTGCCAGCTCACTAAAGCCCCCGGGACTTTCGCTAAGCGAGCAGTACTTC.

The gene calls are TRBV5-5 and TRBJ2-7; D perhaps matches TRBD1 (6 bases). Germline V gene sequence: CDR1 SGHKS, CDR2 YYEKEE (reference sequence). The V gene lost 1 base and the J gene lost 6 bases, with 17 bases spanning the gap. CDR3 length: 15 residues. The CDR3, as DNA: TGTGCCAGCAGCTTGTTCCGGGACAAGAAGAGCGAGCAGTACTTC. Translating gives CASSLFRDKKSEQYF.

This chain joins TRBV18 and TRBJ1-1; 10 bases fit TRBD1. Germline V gene lookup returns CDR1 KGHSH and CDR2 LQKENI. This CDR3 region has 13 residues. Germline trimming cut 6 bases from V and 5 bases from J; bases unmatched to any gene: 3. In DNA form, the CDR3 reads TGTGCCAGCTCTGGGACAGGGGTTACTGAAGCTTTCTTT. The encoded protein is CASSGTGVTEAFF.

This clone was seen just once. The chain couples TRBV28 to TRBJ2-7, with 8 bases fitting TRBD1. CDR1 and CDR2 (germline): MDHEN, SYDVKM. The CDR3 spans 15 residues. The J segment lost 3 bases and the V segment lost 5 bases, leaving 9 bases of the junction unmatched. The CDR3 protein is CASSLLRTGSYEQYF. In DNA, the CDR3 is TGTGCCAGCAGTCTGTTACGGACAGGGAGCTACGAGCAGTACTTC.

The rearrangement joins TRBV29-1 to TRBJ1-4; the match to TRBD1 covers 9 bases. With 6 bases clipped from V and 8 bases from J, the junction kept 10 bases outside the gene matches. Per germline, CDR1 SQVTM and CDR2 ANQGSEA. CDR3 length equals 14 residues. CDR3 DNA sequence: TGCAGCGTAGACAGGACAGGGGCTGGCGAAAAACTGTTTTTT. This gives the protein CSVDRTGAGEKLFF.

This clone was counted once. The chain combines TRBV18 with TRBJ2-5; 7 positions match TRBD1. CDR1 is KGHSH, CDR2 LQKENI, per germline. The V segment lost 4 bases and the J segment 8 bases; nucleotides outside the gene matches: 10. The CDR3 consists of 14 residues. CDR3 DNA sequence: TGTGCCAGCTCACGACAGGGAGTGGACGGAACCCAGTACTTC. Protein: CASSRQGVDGTQYF.

The V call is TRBV3-1 (or the pseudogene TRBV3-2), the J call TRBJ2-7, with D perhaps TRBD1 (6 bases). CDR1 is LGHDT, CDR2 YNNKEL, per germline (reference sequence). Trimming stripped 1 base from V and 3 bases from J, with 10 bases between. CDR3 length: 14 amino acids. The CDR3 protein is CASSQAGTLYEQYF. CDR3 nucleotide sequence: TGTGCCAGCAGCCAAGCGGGGACACTCTACGAGCAGTACTTC.

This chain connects TRBV20-1 to TRBJ1-2; TRBD1 matches at 9 bases. Trimming removed 7 bases from V and 5 bases from J; junction bases left unmatched: 2. The CDR3 covers 11 residues. The germline gives CDR1 DFQATT, CDR2 SNEGSKA (reference sequence). CDR3: CSGTGEYGYTF. The DNA of the CDR3 is TGCAGTGGGACAGGGGAGTATGGCTACACCTTC.

The J gene is TRBJ1-1, the V gene TRBV5-4; weak D call: TRBD1 (5 bases). Looked up from germline, CDR1 is SGHNT and CDR2 is YYREEE (reference sequence). V was cut by 2 bases and J by 9 bases, with 14 bases left in between. The CDR3 spans 13 residues. The CDR3 reads CASSFDDSRQAFF. The CDR3 DNA follows: TGTGCCAGCAGCTTTGATGACAGTCGTCAAGCTTTCTTT.

This clone appeared a single time. The rearrangement links TRBV7-2 to TRBJ2-7; a weak D match, TRBD1 (7 bases). V dropped 0 bases and J dropped 6 bases, with 12 bases sitting between them. Per the germline V gene, CDR1 is SGHTA and CDR2 is FQGNSA. This CDR3 contains 14 residues. The CDR3 coding sequence is TGTGCCAGCAGCTTAGCGTTTCAGGGGGGCGAGCAGTACTTC. Amino acid sequence: CASSLAFQGGEQYF. The whole variable domain, remainder taken from reference TRBV7-2 and TRBJ2-7, is GAGVSQSPSNKVTEKGKDVELRCDPISGHTALYWYRQSLGQGLEFLIYFQGNSAPDKSGLPSDRFSAERTGGSVSTLTIQRTQQEDSAVYLCASSLAFQGGEQYFGPGTRLTVT.

The gene calls are TRBV27 and TRBJ2-7; 7 nucleotides match TRBD2. V was clipped by 7 bases and J by 2 bases; unmatched bases: 11. The CDR3 is 15 amino acids. The germline V gene encodes CDR1 MNHEY and CDR2 SMNVEV (reference sequence). The CDR3 loop is CASTRSGTGPYEQYF. The CDR3 nucleotides read TGTGCCAGCACCCGAAGCGGGACCGGGCCCTACGAGCAGTACTTC.

CDR3: CASSLLVSSYNEQFF. The CDR3 DNA follows: TGTGCCAGCAGCCTCCTAGTCAGCTCCTACAATGAGCAGTTCTTC. The rearrangement joins TRBV5-4 to TRBJ2-1; no reliable D call. There are 15 residues in the CDR3. The V end was cut by 4 bases, the J end by 0 bases, with 11 bases between. Germline lookup yields CDR1 SGHNT and CDR2 YYREEE (reference sequence).

This chain connects TRBV5-8 to TRBJ1-2; perhaps TRBD1 as D (6 bases). The germline gives CDR1 SGHTS, CDR2 YDEGEE. This CDR3 has 16 amino acids. V shed 6 bases and J shed 4 bases, with 22 bases lying between them. The CDR3 spells CASTAYGTPGAYGYTF. In DNA form, the CDR3 reads TGTGCCAGCACCGCATATGGGACACCAGGCGCCTATGGCTACACCTTC.

The V call is TRBV29-1, the J call TRBJ1-4; 8 bases are shared with TRBD1. This CDR3 has 13 residues. The V and J ends lost 4 bases and 7 bases, in that order; junction bases with no gene match: 5. Germline loops: CDR1 SQVTM, CDR2 ANQGSEA. CDR3 region: CSVGRQGSEKLFF. CDR3 DNA: TGCAGCGTTGGGCGACAGGGGAGTGAAAAACTGTTTTTT.

The table lists this clone with a count of one. The chain employs TRBV19 and TRBJ2-5, with D maybe TRBD2 (5 bases). The V gene's germline CDR1 is LNHDA and CDR2 SQIVND (reference sequence). V lost 3 bases and J lost 2, with 16 bases in between. The CDR3 consists of 16 residues. CDR3 coding DNA: TGTGCCAGTAGTATGGGCCTAACGGGAACTCAAGAGACCCAGTACTTC. It is translated as CASSMGLTGTQETQYF.

The gene calls are TRBV7-6 and TRBJ2-7, with 9 bases that match TRBD1. After removal of 5 bases from V and 4 bases from J, the junction contained 6 bases not matched to a gene. This CDR3 spans 14 amino acids. Germline V lookup: CDR1 SGHVS, CDR2 FNYEAQ. The CDR3 region is CASSVTGGVYEQYF. CDR3 coding DNA: TGTGCCAGCAGCGTCACAGGGGGCGTATACGAGCAGTACTTC.